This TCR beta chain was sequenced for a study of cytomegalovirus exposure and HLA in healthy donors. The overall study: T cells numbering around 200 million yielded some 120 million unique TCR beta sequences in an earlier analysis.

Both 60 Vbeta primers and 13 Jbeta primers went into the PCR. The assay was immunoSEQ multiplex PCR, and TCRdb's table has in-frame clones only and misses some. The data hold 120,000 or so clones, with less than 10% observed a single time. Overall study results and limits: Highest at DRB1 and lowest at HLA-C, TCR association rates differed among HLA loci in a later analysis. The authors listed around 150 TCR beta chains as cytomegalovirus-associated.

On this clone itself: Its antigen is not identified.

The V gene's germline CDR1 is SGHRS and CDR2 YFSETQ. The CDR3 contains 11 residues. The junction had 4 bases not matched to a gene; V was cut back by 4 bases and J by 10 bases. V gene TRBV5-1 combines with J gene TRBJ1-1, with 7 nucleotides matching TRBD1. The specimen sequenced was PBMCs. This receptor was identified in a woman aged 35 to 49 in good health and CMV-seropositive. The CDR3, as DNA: TGCGCCAGCAGCCCCGGGACAGTAGCTTTCTTT. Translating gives CASSPGTVAFF.